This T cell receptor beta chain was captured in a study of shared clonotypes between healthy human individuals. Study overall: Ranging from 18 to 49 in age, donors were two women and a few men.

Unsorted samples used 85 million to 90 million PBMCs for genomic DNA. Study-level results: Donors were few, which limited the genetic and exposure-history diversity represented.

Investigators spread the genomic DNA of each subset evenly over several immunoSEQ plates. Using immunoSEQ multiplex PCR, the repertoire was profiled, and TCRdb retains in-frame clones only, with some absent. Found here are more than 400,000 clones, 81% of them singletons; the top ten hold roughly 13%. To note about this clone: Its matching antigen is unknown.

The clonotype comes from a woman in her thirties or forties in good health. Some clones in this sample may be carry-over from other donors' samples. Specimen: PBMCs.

The CDR3 nucleotides are TGTGCCAGCAGCTCGGATAGCCGAAGCTACAATGAGCAGTTCTTC. Amino acids: CASSSDSRSYNEQFF. The rearrangement joins TRBV7-2 to TRBJ2-1; D is unresolved. The CDR3 is made up of 15 amino acids. CDR1 is SGHTA and CDR2 is FQGNSA in the germline V gene. The V gene lost 4 bases and the J gene lost 3 bases, with 13 bases spanning the gap.